This T cell receptor (beta chain) was found in a study of cytomegalovirus exposure and HLA in healthy donors. Study conclusions and caveats: No immune exposure information besides CMV serostatus was available.

Primers: 60 Vbeta forward and 13 Jbeta reverse. Methods used by the authors: Per a later analysis, the number of unique TCR beta chains was roughly 80 million, of which about 11 million were shared. Only in-frame clones appear in the TCRdb table, and some are missing; sequencing was by immunoSEQ multiplex PCR. V, J and clone size were drawn from that table, and D and trimming were deduced from the DNA. The sample lists roughly 100,000 clones; approximately 81% were seen once. The CDR3 covers 16 residues. Trimming removed 3 bases at V and 0 bases at J, with 12 bases between. The V gene's germline CDR1 is ENHRY and CDR2 SYGVKD. In the case of this clone: Its antigen is not identified.

This TCR came from a man younger than 40 in good health and CMV-seronegative. The rearrangement uses TRBV10-3 and TRBJ1-5; the D is unclear. The sequenced sample was PBMCs. This CDR3 is CAISDAGGISNQPQHF. CDR3 bases: TGTGCCATCAGTGACGCCGGAGGGATTAGCAATCAGCCCCAGCATTTT.